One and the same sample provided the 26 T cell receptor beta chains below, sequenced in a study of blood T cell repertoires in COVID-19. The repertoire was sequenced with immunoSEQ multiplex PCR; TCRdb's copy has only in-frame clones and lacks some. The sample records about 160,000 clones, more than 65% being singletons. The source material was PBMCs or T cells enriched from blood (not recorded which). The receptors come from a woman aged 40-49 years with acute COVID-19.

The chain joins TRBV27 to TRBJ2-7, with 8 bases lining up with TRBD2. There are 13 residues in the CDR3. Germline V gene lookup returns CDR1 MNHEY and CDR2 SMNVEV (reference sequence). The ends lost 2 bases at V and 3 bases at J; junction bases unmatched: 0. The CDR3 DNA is TGTGCCAGCAGTTTACGGGAGGGCTACGAGCAGTACGTC. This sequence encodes CASSLREGYEQYV.

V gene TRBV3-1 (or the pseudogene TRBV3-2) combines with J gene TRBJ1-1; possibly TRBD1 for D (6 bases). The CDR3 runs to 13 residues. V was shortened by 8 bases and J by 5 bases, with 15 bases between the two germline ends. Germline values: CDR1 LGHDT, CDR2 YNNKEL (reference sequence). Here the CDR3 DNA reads TGTGCCAGCGCGGGGGGGCTTCGTACTGAAGCTTTCTTT. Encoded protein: CASAGGLRTEAFF.

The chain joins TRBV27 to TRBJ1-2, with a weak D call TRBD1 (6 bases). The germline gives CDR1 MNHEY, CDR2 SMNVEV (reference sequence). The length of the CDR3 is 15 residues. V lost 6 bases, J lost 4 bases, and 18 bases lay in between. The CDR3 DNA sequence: TGTGCCAGCAGGGCGGACAGACGAGGTAGCTATGGCTACACCTTC. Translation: CASRADRRGSYGYTF.

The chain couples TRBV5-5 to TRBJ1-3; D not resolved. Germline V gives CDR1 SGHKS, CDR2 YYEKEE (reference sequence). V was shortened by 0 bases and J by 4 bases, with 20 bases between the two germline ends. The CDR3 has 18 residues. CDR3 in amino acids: CASSLGPQPSNGGNTIYF. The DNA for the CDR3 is TGTGCCAGCAGCTTGGGACCTCAACCCTCGAACGGGGGAAACACCATATATTTT.

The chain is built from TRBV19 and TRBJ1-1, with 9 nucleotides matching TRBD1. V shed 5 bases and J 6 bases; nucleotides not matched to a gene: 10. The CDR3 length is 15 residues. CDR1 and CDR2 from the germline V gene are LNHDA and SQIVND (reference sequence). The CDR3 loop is CASSVGQGLGPEAFF. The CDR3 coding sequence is TGTGCCAGTAGTGTAGGACAGGGGTTGGGGCCTGAAGCTTTCTTT.

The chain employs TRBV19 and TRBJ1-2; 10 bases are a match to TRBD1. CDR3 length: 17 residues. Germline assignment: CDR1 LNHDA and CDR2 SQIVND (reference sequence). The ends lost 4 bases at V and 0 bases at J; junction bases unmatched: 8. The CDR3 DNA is TGTGCCAGTAGTAGAGGGACAGGGGCCACAGCTAACTATGGCTACACCTTC. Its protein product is CASSRGTGATANYGYTF. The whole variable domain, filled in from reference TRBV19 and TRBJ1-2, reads DGGITQSPKYLFRKEGQNVTLSCEQNLNHDAMYWYRQDPGQGLRLIYYSQIVNDFQKGDIAEGYSVSREKKESFPLTVTSAQKNPTAFYLCASSRGTGATANYGYTFGSGTRLTVV.

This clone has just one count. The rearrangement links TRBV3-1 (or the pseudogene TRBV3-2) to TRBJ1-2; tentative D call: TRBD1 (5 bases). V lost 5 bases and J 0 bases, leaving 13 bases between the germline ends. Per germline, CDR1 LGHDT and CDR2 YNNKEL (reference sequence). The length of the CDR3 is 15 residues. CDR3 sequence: CASSGGAKSNYGYTF. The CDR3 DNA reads TGTGCCAGCAGCGGAGGGGCCAAATCTAACTATGGCTACACCTTC.

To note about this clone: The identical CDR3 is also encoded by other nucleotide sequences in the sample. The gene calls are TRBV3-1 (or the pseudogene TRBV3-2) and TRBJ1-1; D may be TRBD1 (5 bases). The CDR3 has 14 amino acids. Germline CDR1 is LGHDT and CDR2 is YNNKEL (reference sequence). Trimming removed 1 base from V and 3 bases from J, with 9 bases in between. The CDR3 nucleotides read TGTGCCAGCAGCCAAGTGGGGGGGGACACTGAAGCTTTCTTT. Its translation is CASSQVGGDTEAFF.

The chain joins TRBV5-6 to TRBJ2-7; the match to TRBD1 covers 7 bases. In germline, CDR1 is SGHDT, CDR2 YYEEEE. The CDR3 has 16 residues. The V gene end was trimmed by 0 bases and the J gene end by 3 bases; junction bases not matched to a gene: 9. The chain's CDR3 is CASSLDLSGTVYEQYF. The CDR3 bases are TGTGCCAGCAGCTTGGATCTGAGTGGGACAGTCTACGAGCAGTACTTC.

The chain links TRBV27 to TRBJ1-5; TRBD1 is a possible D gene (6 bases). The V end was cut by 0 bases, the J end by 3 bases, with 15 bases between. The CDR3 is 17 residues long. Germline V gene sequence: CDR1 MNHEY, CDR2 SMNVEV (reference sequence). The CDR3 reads CASSLSRSGAANQPQHF. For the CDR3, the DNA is TGTGCCAGCAGTTTATCAAGGTCAGGGGCCGCCAATCAGCCCCAGCATTTT.

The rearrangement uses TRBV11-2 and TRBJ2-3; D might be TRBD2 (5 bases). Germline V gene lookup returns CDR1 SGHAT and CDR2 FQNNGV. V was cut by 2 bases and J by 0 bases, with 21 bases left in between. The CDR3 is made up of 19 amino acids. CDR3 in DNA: TGTGCCAGCAGCTTACGTCTCCCCCGATGGGAGAGCAGCACAGATACGCAGTATTTT. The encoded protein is CASSLRLPRWESSTDTQYF.

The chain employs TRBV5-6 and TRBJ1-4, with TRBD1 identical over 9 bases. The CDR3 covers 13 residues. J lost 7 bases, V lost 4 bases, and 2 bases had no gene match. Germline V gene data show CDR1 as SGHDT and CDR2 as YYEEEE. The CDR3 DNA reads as TGTGCCAGCAGCGAGGGACAGGGTGAAAAACTGTTTTTT. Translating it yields CASSEGQGEKLFF.

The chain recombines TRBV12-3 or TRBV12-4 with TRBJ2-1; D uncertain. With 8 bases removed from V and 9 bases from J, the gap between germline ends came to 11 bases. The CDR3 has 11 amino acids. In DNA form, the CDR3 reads TGTGCCAGCGGAGCCACGGCTGAGCAGTTCTTC. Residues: CASGATAEQFF.

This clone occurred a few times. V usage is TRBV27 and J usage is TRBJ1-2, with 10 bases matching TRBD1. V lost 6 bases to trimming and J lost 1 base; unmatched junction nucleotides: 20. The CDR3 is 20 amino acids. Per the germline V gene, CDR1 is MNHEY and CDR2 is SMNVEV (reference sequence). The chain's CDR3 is CASRAGQGGGTWEHNYGYTF. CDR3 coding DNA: TGTGCCAGCAGGGCTGGACAGGGGGGCGGAACGTGGGAGCATAACTATGGCTACACCTTC.

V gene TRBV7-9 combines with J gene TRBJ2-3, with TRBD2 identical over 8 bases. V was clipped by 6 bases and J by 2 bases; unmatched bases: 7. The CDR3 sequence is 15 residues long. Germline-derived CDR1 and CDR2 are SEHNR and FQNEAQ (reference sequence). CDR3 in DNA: TGTGCCAGCAGTTCTAGCGGGTTTCTCACAGATACGCAGTATTTT. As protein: CASSSSGFLTDTQYF.

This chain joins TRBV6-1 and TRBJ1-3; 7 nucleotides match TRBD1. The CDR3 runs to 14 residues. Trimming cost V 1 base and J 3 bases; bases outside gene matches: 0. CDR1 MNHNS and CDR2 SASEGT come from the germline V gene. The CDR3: CASSEGQGGNTIYF. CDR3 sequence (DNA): TGTGCCAGCAGTGAAGGACAGGGTGGAAACACCATATATTTT.

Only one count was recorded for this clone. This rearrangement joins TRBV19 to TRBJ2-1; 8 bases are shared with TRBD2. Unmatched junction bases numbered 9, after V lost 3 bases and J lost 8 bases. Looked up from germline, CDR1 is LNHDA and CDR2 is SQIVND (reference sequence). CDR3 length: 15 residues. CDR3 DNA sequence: TGTGCCAGTAGTATTATCAGCGGGAGTTGGCATGAGCAGTTCTTC. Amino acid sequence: CASSIISGSWHEQFF.

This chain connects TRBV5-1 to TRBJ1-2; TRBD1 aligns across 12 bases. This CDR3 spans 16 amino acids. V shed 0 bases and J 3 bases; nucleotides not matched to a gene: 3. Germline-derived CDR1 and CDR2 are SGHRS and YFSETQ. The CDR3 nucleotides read TGCGCCAGCAGCTTGGCCGGGACAGGGGGCCACTATGGCTACACCTTC. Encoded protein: CASSLAGTGGHYGYTF.

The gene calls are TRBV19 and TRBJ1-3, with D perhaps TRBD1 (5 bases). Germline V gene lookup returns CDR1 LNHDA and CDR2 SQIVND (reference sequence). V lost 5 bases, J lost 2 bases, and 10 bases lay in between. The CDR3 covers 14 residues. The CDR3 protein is CASSEGRTGNTIYF. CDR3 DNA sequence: TGTGCCAGTAGTGAGGGGAGGACTGGAAACACCATATATTTT.

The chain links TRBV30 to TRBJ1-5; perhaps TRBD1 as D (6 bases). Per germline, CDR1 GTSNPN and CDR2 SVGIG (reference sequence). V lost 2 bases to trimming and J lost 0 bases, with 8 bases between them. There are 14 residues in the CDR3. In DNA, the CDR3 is TGTGCCTGGAGTCGGGACAATAGCAATCAGCCCCAGCATTTT. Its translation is CAWSRDNSNQPQHF.

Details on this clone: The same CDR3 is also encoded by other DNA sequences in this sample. CDR3 DNA sequence: TGTGCCAGTAGTACTAGCGGGAGGTCATACGAGCAGTACTTC. Translating it yields CASSTSGRSYEQYF. The chain combines TRBV19 with TRBJ2-7, with 11 bases that match TRBD2. Germline trimming cut 4 bases from V and 4 bases from J; bases unmatched to any gene: 3. Germline V gene lookup returns CDR1 LNHDA and CDR2 SQIVND (reference sequence). This CDR3 is 14 amino acids long.

CDR3 in amino acids: CASSSTTLGSGETQYF. The CDR3 DNA is TGCGCCAGCAGCTCAACAACACTAGGATCGGGGGAGACCCAGTACTTC. V is TRBV5-1 and J is TRBJ2-5, with D maybe TRBD2 (5 bases). The V end was cut by 3 bases, the J end by 5 bases, with 20 bases between. The CDR3 covers 16 residues. Germline CDR1 and CDR2: SGHRS and YFSETQ.

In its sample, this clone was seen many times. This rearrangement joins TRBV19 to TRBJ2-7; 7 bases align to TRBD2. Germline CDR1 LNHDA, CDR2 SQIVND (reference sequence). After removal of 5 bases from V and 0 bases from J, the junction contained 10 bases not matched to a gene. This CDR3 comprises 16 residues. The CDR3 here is CASSSLTSASSYEQYV. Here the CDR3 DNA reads TGTGCCAGTAGTTCCCTCACTAGCGCGAGCTCCTACGAGCAGTACGTC.

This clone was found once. Written as DNA, the CDR3 is TGTGCCAGCAGTTCCAGGGGGACGCGCGAGCAGTACGTC. The encoded protein is CASSSRGTREQYV. This chain connects TRBV27 to TRBJ2-7; 7 bases are a match to TRBD1. The CDR3 is 13 amino acids. Germline V gives CDR1 MNHEY, CDR2 SMNVEV (reference sequence). The junction had 6 bases not matched to a gene; V was cut back by 4 bases and J by 6 bases.

The DNA of the CDR3 is TGCAGCGTTGCCAGGGGCTACGAGCAGTACTTC. Translating gives CSVARGYEQYF. The chain is built from TRBV29-1 and TRBJ2-7; a possible D gene is TRBD1 (6 bases). The germline gives CDR1 SQVTM, CDR2 ANQGSEA. The CDR3 contains 11 residues. The V gene lost 4 bases and the J gene lost 3 bases, with 7 bases spanning the gap.

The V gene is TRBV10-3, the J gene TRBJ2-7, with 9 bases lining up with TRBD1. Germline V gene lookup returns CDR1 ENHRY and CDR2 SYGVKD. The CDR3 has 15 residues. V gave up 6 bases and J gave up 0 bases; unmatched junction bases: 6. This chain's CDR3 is CAISNGTGSSYEQYF. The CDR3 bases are TGTGCCATCAGCAACGGGACAGGGAGCTCCTACGAGCAGTACTTC.